The 2 T cell receptor beta chains below all came from one sample that was sequenced in a study of blood T cell repertoires in COVID-19. Here immunoSEQ multiplex PCR was the method, and the copy in TCRdb shows in-frame clones only, minus some. This sample has around 450,000 clones, with about 85% found just once. Material: PBMCs or T cells enriched from blood (not recorded which). All receptors derive from a young woman with acute COVID-19.

The rearrangement links TRBV7-9 to TRBJ1-4, with D tentatively TRBD1 (6 bases). Germline CDR1 SEHNR, CDR2 FQNEAQ (reference sequence). The CDR3 covers 14 residues. Trimming stripped 4 bases from V and 5 bases from J, with 11 bases between. This CDR3 reads CASSSGGRNEKLFF. CDR3 nucleotides: TGTGCCAGCAGCTCCGGGGGGCGCAATGAAAAACTGTTTTTT.

With regard to this clone: Other DNA variants within this sample encode the same CDR3. The rearrangement uses TRBV18 and TRBJ2-7; 12 bases agree with TRBD1. Germline V lookup: CDR1 KGHSH, CDR2 LQKENI. Unmatched junction bases numbered 1, after V lost 3 bases and J lost 4 bases. The CDR3 extends over 14 amino acids. CDR3 protein: CASSPGQGAYEQYF. The CDR3 nucleotides are TGTGCCAGCTCACCGGGACAGGGGGCATACGAGCAGTACTTC.